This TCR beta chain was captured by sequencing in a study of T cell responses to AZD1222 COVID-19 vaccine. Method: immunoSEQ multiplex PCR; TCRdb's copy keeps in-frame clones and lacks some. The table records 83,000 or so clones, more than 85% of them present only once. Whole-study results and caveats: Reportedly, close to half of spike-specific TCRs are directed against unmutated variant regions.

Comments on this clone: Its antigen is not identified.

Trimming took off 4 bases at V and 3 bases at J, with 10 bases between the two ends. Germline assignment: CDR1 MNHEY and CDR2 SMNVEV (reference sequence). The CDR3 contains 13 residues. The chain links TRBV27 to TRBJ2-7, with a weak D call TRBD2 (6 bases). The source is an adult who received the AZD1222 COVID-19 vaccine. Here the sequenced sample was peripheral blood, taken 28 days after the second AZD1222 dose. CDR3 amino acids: CASSYRERYEQYF. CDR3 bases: TGTGCCAGCAGTTATCGGGAGCGCTACGAGCAGTACTTC.